The 15 T cell receptor beta chains reported below all come from one sample, sequenced in a study of tissue T cells after allogeneic stem cell transplantation (dated by TCRdb to between 2020 and 2023). What this sample's time point label stands for: mouse harvest day 14 after allogeneic transplant. Each mouse graft, delivered by tail vein injection, combined 10^6 splenic CD5+ T cells with 10^7 T-cell-depleted bone marrow cells. The library was made by the immunoSEQ multiplex PCR assay. TCRdb took over this immuneACCESS table, retaining in-frame rearrangements with V and J assigned. Such tables are incomplete; in checked studies, under half of the missing clones stem from an unresolved V gene, and the remainder is unexplained. This sample gives 4,900 or so clones in total; approximately 47% of them show up just once. In total, the top ten clones hold 22% of the sample. The specimen sequenced was gut tissue. Every receptor here comes from a female BALB/c mouse given C57BL/6 T cells with graft-versus-host disease after an allogeneic hematopoietic cell transplant.

This clone is a singleton in its sample. Mouse gene names and germline throughout. The observed sequence ends 1 residue before the CDR3 terminus, with the missing tail filled in from the germline J gene. The rearrangement joins TRBV26 to TRBJ2-4; 7 bases line up with TRBD1. Germline CDR1 KGHPV, CDR2 FQNQEV (reference sequence). J gave up 3 bases and V 6 bases, and 3 bases lay outside the gene matches. The CDR3 sequence is 13 residues long. The CDR3 region is CASSSGGQNTLYF. CDR3 DNA, as far as it was read: TGTGCCAGCAGCTCAGGGGGACAAAACACCTTGTAC.

On this clone itself: Gene names denote mouse genes. The read finishes 1 residue shy of the CDR3 end, and the germline J gene is used to complete it. The rearrangement uses TRBV26 and TRBJ1-1, with D perhaps matching TRBD1 (6 bases). Germline V gene sequence: CDR1 KGHPV, CDR2 FQNQEV (reference sequence). V lost 6 bases, J lost 4 bases, and 9 bases lay in between. The CDR3 is 12 amino acids. CDR3 sequence reads: CASSSDSTEVFF. The CDR3 DNA, read in part, is TGTGCCAGCAGCTCGGACAGCACAGAAGTCTTC.

This clone showed up just a few times. Each gene name is a mouse one. The read terminates 1 residue before the CDR3 end, so the remaining end is supplied by the germline J gene. The chain is built from TRBV31 and TRBJ2-7; D gene ambiguous. Trimming removed 0 bases at V and 3 bases at J, with 6 bases between. The germline V gene has CDR1 GKSSPN and CDR2 SITVG. This CDR3 spans 12 amino acids. The sequenced part of the CDR3 DNA is TGTGCCTGGAGTCTAGCGGACTATGAACAGTAC. Translated, it gives CAWSLADYEQY. The CDR3, in full, reads CAWSLADYEQYF.

This clone has only a few counts. All gene names here are mouse names. With the read ending 1 residue before the CDR3 end, the germline J gene is used to fill in that end. This chain connects TRBV3 to TRBJ2-7; 9 bases match TRBD2. The CDR3 extends over 13 amino acids. The germline CDR1 and CDR2 sequences are SNHLY and FYNGKV (reference sequence). V dropped 3 bases and J dropped 7; count of bases not matched to a gene: 4. CDR3: CASSFMGGREQYF. Incomplete CDR3 DNA: TGTGCCAGCAGCTTTATGGGGGGGCGGGAACAGTAC.

In regard to this clone: Gene and germline names: mouse. The CDR3 extends 1 residue past the end of the read, so its final part is completed from the germline J gene. The chain couples TRBV26 to TRBJ1-3; the D is unclear. The CDR3 length is 14 residues. Trimming pared 3 bases from V and 0 bases from J, leaving 6 bases between. Per the germline V gene, CDR1 is KGHPV and CDR2 is FQNQEV (reference sequence). CDR3 DNA, as far as it was read: TGTGCCAGCAGTCTCCGCAGTTCTGGAAATACGCTCTAT. Translation gives CASSLRSSGNTLY. The CDR3 reads in full as CASSLRSSGNTLYF.

For this clone: Genes and germline are mouse. The CDR3 extends 1 residue past the end of the read, so its final part is completed from the germline J gene. The chain links TRBV26 to TRBJ1-1, with a tentative D call TRBD1 (5 bases). V shed 8 bases and J shed 0 bases, with 7 bases lying between them. CDR3 length: 12 residues. Germline assignment: CDR1 KGHPV and CDR2 FQNQEV (reference sequence). CDR3 amino acids: CASAGANTEVFF. The part of the CDR3 DNA that was read is TGTGCCAGCGCGGGGGCAAACACAGAAGTCTTC.

By share of the sample, this clone is medium-sized. Germline and genes: mouse. The sequenced fragment ends 1 residue before the CDR3 boundary, so the rest is inferred from the germline J gene. The chain recombines TRBV15 with TRBJ2-7, with a tentative D call TRBD1 (7 bases). The CDR3 has 11 amino acids. Trimming removed 6 bases at V and 7 bases at J, with 10 bases between. Germline values: CDR1 SGHND, CDR2 FRSKSL. The part of the CDR3 DNA that was read is TGTGCCAGCAGAGGGGGCAGGGAACAGTAC. It specifies CASRGGREQY. The CDR3 in full is CASRGGREQYF.

In regard to this clone: The germline and genes are mouse ones. The read gets to within 1 residue of the CDR3 end, and the germline J gene fills in the rest. The chain employs TRBV4 and TRBJ2-7; 8 bases are shared with TRBD2. This CDR3 spans 13 amino acids. Trimming removed 8 bases from V and 3 bases from J; junction bases left unmatched: 6. Germline CDR1 and CDR2: LGHDT and YNNKQL (reference sequence). The CDR3 sequence: CASSLDWGYEQYF. The DNA read from the CDR3 is TGTGCCAGCTCTCTAGACTGGGGCTATGAACAGTAC.

This clone turned up a few times. All gene names here are mouse names. The CDR3 spells CASRDKNSGNTLYF. The CDR3 DNA, read in part, is TGTGCCAGCAGGGACAAAAATTCTGGAAATACGCTCTAT. This chain joins TRBV26 and TRBJ1-3; tentatively, D is TRBD1 (5 bases). The read ends 1 residue early relative to the CDR3; the germline J gene fills the gap. V dropped 6 bases and J dropped 0 bases, with 9 bases sitting between them. Germline V gene lookup returns CDR1 KGHPV and CDR2 FQNQEV (reference sequence). The CDR3 sequence is 14 residues long.

In regard to this clone: Germline and genes: mouse. The CDR3 end lies 1 residue beyond the end of the read and is filled in from the germline J gene. V gene TRBV3 combines with J gene TRBJ1-2, with D unresolved. This CDR3 spans 13 amino acids. V was clipped by 1 base and J by 1 base, with 4 bases between them. Germline values: CDR1 SNHLY, CDR2 FYNGKV (reference sequence). The DNA read from the CDR3 is TGTGCCAGCAGCTTAGTCAGAAACTCCGACTACACC. It specifies CASSLVRNSDYT. The CDR3 in full is CASSLVRNSDYTF. Combining the CDR3 with reference TRBV3 and TRBJ1-2 gives the whole variable domain GPKVLQIPSHQIIDMGQMVTLNCDPVSNHLYFYWYKQILGQQMEFLVNFYNGKVMEKSKLFKDQFSVERPDGSYFTLKIQPTALEDSAVYFCASSLVRNSDYTFGSGTRLLVI.

Details on this clone: Gene names refer to mouse genes. Sequencing ends 1 residue short of the CDR3 end; the germline J gene provides the rest. The chain couples TRBV13-2 to TRBJ2-5, with 7 nucleotides matching TRBD1. CDR1 and CDR2 (germline): NNHNN, SYGAGS (reference sequence). The CDR3 contains 12 residues. After removal of 5 bases from V and 6 bases from J, the junction contained 3 bases not matched to a gene. CDR3: CASGDRVDTQYF. Partial CDR3 DNA: TGTGCCAGCGGCGACAGGGTGGACACCCAGTAC.

Concerning this clone: Genes here carry mouse names. The CDR3 is cut off 1 residue early in the read; its end comes from the germline J gene. V usage is TRBV2 and J usage is TRBJ2-1; 8 bases line up with TRBD2. The V segment lost 0 bases and the J segment 3 bases; nucleotides outside the gene matches: 4. Germline CDR1 reads LGHNA; CDR2 reads YSYQKL. The CDR3 is made up of 16 amino acids. CDR3 sequence: CASSQERWGGYAEQFF. The DNA read from the CDR3 is TGTGCCAGCAGCCAAGAGAGGTGGGGGGGCTATGCTGAGCAGTTC.

Points on this clone: The gene names given are mouse names. From the germline J gene comes the end of the CDR3, since the read stops 1 residue before it. V usage is TRBV12-1 and J usage is TRBJ2-4; the match to TRBD1 covers 7 bases. Germline V gene lookup returns CDR1 SGHSN and CDR2 HYEKVE. CDR3 length: 14 residues. V shed 0 bases, J shed 4 bases, and the junction held 3 bases outside the gene matches. The CDR3 sequence is CASSLGGQKNTLYF. The sequenced part of the CDR3 DNA is TGTGCCAGCTCTCTCGGGGGACAGAAAAACACCTTGTAC.

For this clone: The germline and genes are mouse ones. The read is 1 residue too short to cover the CDR3 end, so that end is filled in from the germline J gene. The chain uses TRBV26 and TRBJ1-1; D not certain. Germline V gives CDR1 KGHPV, CDR2 FQNQEV (reference sequence). V shed 4 bases and J shed 0 bases, with 6 bases lying between them. This CDR3 region has 13 residues. The CDR3 loop is CASSPHANTEVFF. CDR3 DNA (partial): TGTGCCAGCAGTCCACATGCAAACACAGAAGTCTTC.

Only a few counts were recorded for this clone. Gene labels here are mouse ones. Read data end 1 residue before the CDR3 end; the end is taken from the germline J gene. The chain recombines TRBV26 with TRBJ2-4, with 8 nucleotides matching TRBD1. The CDR3 runs to 14 residues. Germline assignment: CDR1 KGHPV and CDR2 FQNQEV (reference sequence). Trimming at V came to 6 bases and at J to 0 bases, leaving 2 bases not matched to a gene. This CDR3 is CASSRQGSQNTLYF. The sequenced part of the CDR3 DNA is TGTGCCAGCAGCCGACAGGGGAGTCAAAACACCTTGTAC.